This T cell receptor beta chain originates from a study of T-cell memory formation after mild COVID-19. A few counts support this clonotype. What it binds is unknown. MiXCR was run by TCRdb on the 5' RACE reads, yielding one entry per CDR3 protein. The sample consists of roughly 260,000 distinct CDR3 sequences, about a sixth of them appearing once. The germline CDR1 and CDR2 sequences are KGHSH and LQKENI. This CDR3 comprises 16 residues. The junction had 12 bases not matched to a gene; V was cut back by 3 bases and J by 8 bases. Findings and limits, study-wide: Clones that shrank (day 15 to 85) were balanced CD4/CD8, whereas later expanders leaned CD4+.

The TCR originated in a man aged 18 to 29 who had mild COVID-19 (a few samples of this study predate the infection). Cell type and time point are not known. Sequenced: PBMCs or a T cell subset sorted from them (not recorded which). This chain joins TRBV18 and TRBJ1-4, with 7 bases identical to TRBD1. The CDR3 DNA is TGTGCCAGCTCACCTGCATACCGACAGGGAGGAGAAAAACTGTTTTTT. Protein: CASSPAYRQGGEKLFF.